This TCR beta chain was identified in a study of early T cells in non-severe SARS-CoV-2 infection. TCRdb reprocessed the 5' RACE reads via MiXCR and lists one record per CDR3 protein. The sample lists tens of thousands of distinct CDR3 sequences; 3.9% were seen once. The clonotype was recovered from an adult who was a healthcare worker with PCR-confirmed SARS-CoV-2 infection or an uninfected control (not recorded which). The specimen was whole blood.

CDR3 sequence (DNA): TGTGCCAGCAGCTCCCGGACTTCGGGAAACACCATATATTTT. Translation: CASSSRTSGNTIYF. The rearrangement joins TRBV12-3 or TRBV12-4 to TRBJ1-3; D gene unclear. The CDR3 is 14 amino acids. The ends were cut back, 6 bases at V and 4 bases at J, with 13 bases in the middle.